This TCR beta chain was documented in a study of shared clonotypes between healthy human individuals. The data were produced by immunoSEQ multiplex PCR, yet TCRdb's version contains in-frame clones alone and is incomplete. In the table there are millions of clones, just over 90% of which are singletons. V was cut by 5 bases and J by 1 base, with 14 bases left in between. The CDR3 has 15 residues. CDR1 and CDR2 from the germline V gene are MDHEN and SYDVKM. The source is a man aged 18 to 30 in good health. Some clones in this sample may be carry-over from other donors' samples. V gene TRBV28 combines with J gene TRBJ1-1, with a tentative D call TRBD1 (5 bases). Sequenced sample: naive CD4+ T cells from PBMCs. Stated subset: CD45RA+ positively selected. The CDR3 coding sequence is TGTGCCAGCAGTCCCCAGGGCCGGAGGAACACTGAAGCTTTCTTT. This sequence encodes CASSPQGRRNTEAFF.